These T cell receptor beta chains were read from a single sample in a study of T cell responses to AZD1222 COVID-19 vaccine. The table came from immunoSEQ multiplex PCR; TCRdb's copy has only in-frame clones and leaves some out. Found here are more than 15,000 clones, roughly 84% of them singletons; the top ten hold about 16%. The sequencing used peripheral blood, collected 28 days after the second AZD1222 dose. These receptors were taken from an adult who received the AZD1222 COVID-19 vaccine. The CDR3 runs from the conserved cysteine through the conserved F or W. A D gene is named only where the DNA matches it firmly. Some rows have no size entry. The others give once, few or many, or a class for an expanded clone.

D gene: TRBD1
V gene: TRBV9
clone size: .
J gene: TRBJ1-4
CDR3 DNA: TGTGCCAGCAGCGCGACCACCGGGACAGAGAATGAAAAACTGTTTTTT
CDR3 protein: CASSATTGTENEKLFF

D gene: TRBD1
V gene: TRBV7-6
clone size: .
J gene: TRBJ2-2
CDR3 DNA: TGTGCCAGCAGCTCCAGGACAGGGGGCCAAACCGGGGAGCTGTTTTTT
CDR3 protein: CASSSRTGGQTGELFF

D gene: .
V gene: TRBV25-1
clone size: .
J gene: TRBJ2-2
CDR3 DNA: TGTGCCAGCAGTGGACTACCCCGGGAGCTGTTTTTT
CDR3 protein: CASSGLPRELFF

D gene: TRBD2
V gene: TRBV14
clone size: .
J gene: TRBJ2-7
CDR3 DNA: TGTGCCAGCAGCCAAGCCCTAGCGGGATTCTACGAGCAGTACTTC
CDR3 protein: CASSQALAGFYEQYF

D gene: .
V gene: TRBV19
clone size: .
J gene: TRBJ1-3
CDR3 DNA: TGTGCCAGTAGTATCCAGGGAACCCTCCCTGGAAACACCATATATTTT
CDR3 protein: CASSIQGTLPGNTIYF

D gene: .
V gene: TRBV16
clone size: .
J gene: TRBJ2-5
CDR3 DNA: TGTGCCAGCAACCAATCTGAATGGCAGGCTGAAGAGACCCAGTACTTC
CDR3 protein: CASNQSEWQAEETQYF

D gene: TRBD1
V gene: TRBV7-9
clone size: .
J gene: TRBJ1-6
CDR3 DNA: TGTGCCAGCAGCGCCGGGACAGGGGAGAGCTCCTATAATTCACCCCTCCACTTT
CDR3 protein: CASSAGTGESSYNSPLHF

D gene: .
V gene: TRBV12-1
clone size: .
J gene: TRBJ2-5
CDR3 DNA: TGTGCCAGCAGCAACCCACAGGGAAAGCAAGGGCAAGAGACCCAGTACTTC
CDR3 protein: CASSNPQGKQGQETQYF

D gene: .
V gene: TRBV9
clone size: few
J gene: TRBJ2-1
CDR3 DNA: TGTGCCAGCAGCGTACGGGCGGTGAATGAGCAGTTCTTC
CDR3 protein: CASSVRAVNEQFF

D gene: .
V gene: TRBV29-1
clone size: .
J gene: TRBJ2-1
CDR3 DNA: TGCAGCGTTGAAGGTGACGGAGACAATGAGCAGTTCTTC
CDR3 protein: CSVEGDGDNEQFF

D gene: TRBD1
V gene: TRBV18
clone size: .
J gene: TRBJ2-7
CDR3 DNA: TGTGCCAGCTCACCGGACTCGGGACAGGGCTACGAGCAGTACTTC
CDR3 protein: CASSPDSGQGYEQYF

D gene: .
V gene: TRBV19
clone size: once
J gene: TRBJ2-7
CDR3 DNA: TGTGCCAGTAGACAGGACCGGAACTACGAGCAGTACTTC
CDR3 protein: CASRQDRNYEQYF

D gene: .
V gene: TRBV27
clone size: large
J gene: TRBJ2-1
CDR3 DNA: TGTGCCAGCAGGGACTACTACAATGAGCAGTTCTTC
CDR3 protein: CASRDYYNEQFF

D gene: .
V gene: TRBV6-5
clone size: .
J gene: TRBJ1-2
CDR3 DNA: TGTGCCAGCAGCGGAACTGGGCCACAGAACTATGGCTACACCTTC
CDR3 protein: CASSGTGPQNYGYTF

D gene: TRBD2
V gene: TRBV2
clone size: .
J gene: TRBJ2-7
CDR3 DNA: TGTGCCAGCAATCCAACTAGCGGGAGAACCTACGAGCAGTACTTC
CDR3 protein: CASNPTSGRTYEQYF